Listed here are 22 T cell receptor beta chains from one sample, sequenced in a study of shared clonotypes between healthy human individuals. CD45RO-negative cells were positively selected for CCR7, leaving out terminally differentiated effector memory CD45RA+ cells. Some clones are missing from TCRdb's copy, which holds only in-frame ones; the method was immunoSEQ multiplex PCR. Of about 2.2 million clones listed, 93% were seen once; the top ten hold roughly 1.8%. The sequencing sample was made of naive CD8+ T cells from PBMCs. The receptor set was obtained from a man younger than 30 in good health. Some clones in this sample may be carry-over from other donors' samples.

Details on this clone: Other DNA sequences in this specimen translate into the identical CDR3. The chain joins TRBV6-5 to TRBJ1-1; no clear D gene. The CDR3 consists of 14 residues. V was clipped by 0 bases and J by 1 base, with 6 bases between them. CDR1 and CDR2 (germline): MNHEY, SVGAGI. This CDR3 reads CASSYSSRNTEAFF. The CDR3 coding sequence is TGTGCCAGCAGTTACTCGTCCAGGAACACTGAAGCTTTCTTT.

This clone has just a few counts. This specimen includes other DNA sequences encoding the same CDR3. The chain employs TRBV19 and TRBJ1-1; D ambiguous. Germline loops: CDR1 LNHDA, CDR2 SQIVND (reference sequence). V was shortened by 5 bases and J by 2 bases, with 9 bases between the two germline ends. CDR3 length: 13 residues. The CDR3 DNA follows: TGTGCCAGTAGTCCGGGCCTAAACACTGAAGCTTTCTTT. This encodes CASSPGLNTEAFF. Full variable domain (missing parts from reference TRBV19 and TRBJ1-1): DGGITQSPKYLFRKEGQNVTLSCEQNLNHDAMYWYRQDPGQGLRLIYYSQIVNDFQKGDIAEGYSVSREKKESFPLTVTSAQKNPTAFYLCASSPGLNTEAFFGQGTRLTVV.

This chain uses TRBV7-8 with TRBJ2-3, with TRBD2 identical over 14 bases. From germline, CDR1 is SGHVS and CDR2 FQNEAQ. The CDR3 has 16 amino acids. V trimming: 5 bases; J trimming: 4 bases; junction bases outside the gene matches: 5. The DNA of the CDR3 is TGTGCCAGCAGCCCCCGACTAGCGGGAGGGGCAGATACGCAGTATTTT. Its translation is CASSPRLAGGADTQYF.

The chain has TRBV28 and TRBJ2-7, with 8 bases matching TRBD1. CDR1 MDHEN and CDR2 SYDVKM come from the germline V gene. Trimming removed 5 bases from V and 6 bases from J; junction bases left unmatched: 9. CDR3 length equals 14 residues. The CDR3 DNA sequence: TGTGCCAGCAGTCTAAGGACAGGGTCTGCCGAGCAGTACTTC. Its translation: CASSLRTGSAEQYF.

Notes on this clone: The sample carries other DNA sequences with the same CDR3. CDR3 nucleotides: TGCAGCGTTGACCGCCCGAACACCGGGGAGCTGTTTTTT. This encodes CSVDRPNTGELFF. The chain has TRBV29-1 and TRBJ2-2; D call uncertain. Germline assignment: CDR1 SQVTM and CDR2 ANQGSEA. V was shortened by 3 bases and J by 0 bases, with 5 bases between the two germline ends. This CDR3 comprises 13 residues.

The chain carries TRBV30 and TRBJ2-3; 12 bases line up with TRBD1. Trimming at V came to 5 bases and at J to 5 bases, leaving 11 bases not matched to a gene. The CDR3 length is 16 residues. Germline CDR1 and CDR2: GTSNPN and SVGIG (reference sequence). The CDR3 DNA reads TGTGCCTGGCAACCCTTATGGGACAGGGGGCAAGATACGCAGTATTTT. Translated: CAWQPLWDRGQDTQYF.

V is TRBV7-9 and J is TRBJ2-1; 12 bases agree with TRBD1. Germline trimming cut 4 bases from V and 5 bases from J; bases unmatched to any gene: 6. The CDR3 is 16 amino acids. Germline values: CDR1 SEHNR, CDR2 FQNEAQ (reference sequence). Written as DNA, the CDR3 is TGTGCCAGCAGCTGGGGGACAGGGGGCGCGGACAATGAGCAGTTCTTC. This sequence encodes CASSWGTGGADNEQFF.

The J gene is TRBJ1-4, the V gene TRBV9; a possible D gene is TRBD1 (5 bases). Trimming took off 0 bases at V and 7 bases at J, with 7 bases between the two ends. Germline V CDR1 and CDR2: SGDLS, YYNGEE. The CDR3 runs to 13 residues. The CDR3 region has the DNA TGTGCCAGCAGCGTAGGAGGGGTTGAAAAACTGTTTTTT. This encodes CASSVGGVEKLFF.

As concerns this clone: The identical CDR3 is also encoded by other nucleotide sequences in the sample. The chain combines TRBV6-5 with TRBJ1-1; 7 positions match TRBD1. J gave up 4 bases and V 0 bases, and 5 bases lay outside the gene matches. The germline CDR1 and CDR2 sequences are MNHEY and SVGAGI. The CDR3 is 15 amino acids. The CDR3 reads CASSYSRGPGTEAFF. The CDR3 nucleotides are TGTGCCAGCAGTTACTCAAGGGGGCCGGGCACTGAAGCTTTCTTT.

This sequence joins TRBV10-1 and TRBJ2-7; D may be TRBD1 or TRBD2 (5 bases each). Germline loops: CDR1 WNHNN, CDR2 SYGVQD (reference sequence). The CDR3 is 14 residues long. V lost 1 base, J lost 1 base, and 8 bases lay in between. The CDR3 sequence is CASSELRGSYEQYF. Here the CDR3 DNA reads TGCGCCAGCAGTGAGTTGAGGGGTTCCTACGAGCAGTACTTC.

This clone was counted a few times. Other DNA sequences of this sample code for an identical CDR3. The chain employs TRBV7-9 and TRBJ1-1; no definite D call. Trimming left V 1 base short and J 0 bases short, with 9 bases between. The CDR3 runs 15 residues. From germline, CDR1 is SEHNR and CDR2 FQNEAQ (reference sequence). The CDR3 loop reads CASSLGQGMNTEAFF. The CDR3 nucleotides are TGTGCCAGCAGCTTAGGTCAAGGGATGAACACTGAAGCTTTCTTT. The full variable domain, rest sourced from reference TRBV7-9 and TRBJ1-1, is DTGVSQNPRHKITKRGQNVTFRCDPISEHNRLYWYRQTLGQGPEFLTYFQNEAQLEKSRLLSDRFSAERPKGSFSTLEIQRTEQGDSAMYLCASSLGQGMNTEAFFGQGTRLTVV.

The chain employs TRBV4-1 and TRBJ2-2; D perhaps matches TRBD2 (7 bases). CDR1 and CDR2 (germline): MGHRA, YSYEKL. CDR3 length equals 17 residues. Between the trimmed V and J ends, which lost 3 bases and 4 bases, there was a span of 18 bases. In DNA form, the CDR3 reads TGCGCCAGCAGCCACCATCCGGGGGGCGCGGTCACCGGGGAGCTGTTTTTT. Translation gives CASSHHPGGAVTGELFF.

The chain carries TRBV11-2 and TRBJ2-1; TRBD2 agrees at 7 bases. V shed 4 bases, J shed 8 bases, and the junction held 11 bases outside the gene matches. Per the germline V gene, CDR1 is SGHAT and CDR2 is FQNNGV. The CDR3 consists of 15 residues. The CDR3 spells CASSSSGLLFDEQFF. The CDR3 DNA reads as TGTGCCAGCAGCTCTAGCGGTCTCCTCTTCGATGAGCAGTTCTTC.

The rearrangement links TRBV7-2 to TRBJ2-1, with 8 bases lining up with TRBD2. CDR1 is SGHTA and CDR2 is FQGNSA in the germline V gene. V lost 4 bases to trimming and J lost 6 bases; unmatched junction nucleotides: 8. The CDR3 extends over 15 amino acids. CDR3 nucleotides: TGTGCCAGCAGCTCCACGGGAGGGCCTACCAATGAGCAGTTCTTC. Translation gives CASSSTGGPTNEQFF.

On this clone: This specimen includes other DNA sequences encoding the same CDR3. This rearrangement joins TRBV5-4 to TRBJ1-2; 8 nucleotides match TRBD1. Germline V gives CDR1 SGHNT, CDR2 YYREEE (reference sequence). The CDR3 consists of 13 residues. J gave up 6 bases and V 2 bases, and 3 bases lay outside the gene matches. The CDR3 loop is CASSFTGGNGYTF. For the CDR3, the DNA is TGTGCCAGCAGCTTTACAGGGGGGAATGGCTACACCTTC.

In DNA, the CDR3 is TGTGCCTCCTCGAGTGGGACTAGCGGGACCTGGCAAGATACGCAGTATTTT. This codes for CASSSGTSGTWQDTQYF. J is TRBJ2-3 and V is TRBV30, with 13 bases identical to TRBD2. The CDR3 runs 17 residues. J gave up 5 bases and V 7 bases, and 15 bases lay outside the gene matches. Germline V gene data show CDR1 as GTSNPN and CDR2 as SVGIG (reference sequence).

V and J are TRBV15 and TRBJ2-2; a possible D gene is TRBD1 (5 bases). Germline V gene sequence: CDR1 LNHNV, CDR2 YYDKDF (reference sequence). This CDR3 contains 13 residues. V was pared by 5 bases and J by 4 bases, with 8 bases between. Written as DNA, the CDR3 is TGTGCCACCAGCGAAAGGGGCACCGGGGAGCTGTTTTTT. It yields the protein CATSERGTGELFF.

The chain has TRBV7-8 and TRBJ2-7; no clear D gene. V gave up 5 bases and J gave up 7 bases, with 24 bases separating them. The germline V gene encodes CDR1 SGHVS and CDR2 FQNEAQ. There are 16 residues in the CDR3. The DNA for the CDR3 is TGTGCCAGCAGCCCCCGGGCACCAGTCACATATAGAGAGCAGTACTTC. It translates to CASSPRAPVTYREQYF.

The chain couples TRBV18 to TRBJ2-7, with D maybe TRBD2 (6 bases). Deletions cut 0 bases from V and 0 bases from J, with 12 bases between. The CDR3 is made up of 16 amino acids. The germline CDR1 and CDR2 sequences are KGHSH and LQKENI. CDR3 nucleotides: TGTGCCAGCTCACCACCCCCCCGGGAGCCCTCCTACGAGCAGTACTTC. It encodes CASSPPPREPSYEQYF.

V usage is TRBV9 and J usage is TRBJ1-2; tentatively, D is TRBD1 (5 bases). The CDR3 is 14 residues long. The V and J ends lost 4 bases and 10 bases respectively, with 20 bases between them. Germline lookup yields CDR1 SGDLS and CDR2 YYNGEE. The CDR3 DNA is TGTGCCAGCAGCACCCGGGACCGGAGTTTCTACTACACCTTC. This encodes CASSTRDRSFYYTF.

V usage is TRBV11-2 and J usage is TRBJ1-1; D is perhaps TRBD1 (5 bases). This CDR3 is 12 amino acids long. Germline CDR1 is SGHAT and CDR2 is FQNNGV. Trimming left V 5 bases short and J 8 bases short, with 12 bases between. CDR3 DNA sequence: TGTGCCAGCAGCCACTTCGACAGAGAAGCTTTCTTT. Translation: CASSHFDREAFF.

This clone was counted between two and nine times. The V and J genes are TRBV9 and TRBJ1-1; D not certain. This CDR3 contains 14 residues. The ends were cut back, 4 bases at V and 4 bases at J, with 14 bases in the middle. Germline loops: CDR1 SGDLS, CDR2 YYNGEE. The CDR3 nucleotides read TGTGCCAGCAGCCCGTACGTGGGAGGCACTGAAGCTTTCTTT. Its translation: CASSPYVGGTEAFF.